These 20 T cell receptor beta chains were sequenced from one sample in a study of CXCR3-negative and CXCR3-positive naive CD8 T cells. In preparing the TRB cDNA libraries, 5' RACE with UMI labels was used. TCRdb derives one entry per CDR3 protein from the 5' RACE reads, leaving out DNA. This sample's table reports around 140,000 distinct CDR3 sequences. Sequenced input: naive CXCR3- CD8+ T cells from blood. Subset of the sample: CD45RO-CCR7+CD27+CD95- naive CD8+ T cells lacking CXCR3 (TNR3-). The receptors derive from a human donor in good health. Some clones in this sample may be carry-over from other donors' samples.

This sequence joins TRBV27 and TRBJ1-2. This CDR3 is built from 16 residues. The germline V gene has CDR1 MNHEY and CDR2 SMNVEV (reference sequence). The CDR3 protein is CASSLAGGNRYYGYTF.

The chain combines TRBV29-1 with TRBJ1-1. This CDR3 is built from 14 residues. Germline CDR1 and CDR2: SQVTM and ANQGSEA. Here the CDR3 reads CSVDLNVENTEAFF.

This rearrangement joins TRBV7-3 to TRBJ2-1; as DNA is missing, the TRBD1 call by TCRdb cannot be tested. The CDR3 length is 14 residues. The germline V gene has CDR1 SGHTA and CDR2 FQGTGA. CDR3 sequence reads: CASSWGQGDNEQFF.

The rearrangement links TRBV4-1 to TRBJ2-7; TCRdb names TRBD1, which stays unverified in the absence of DNA. The CDR3 runs 16 residues. The germline V gene encodes CDR1 MGHRA and CDR2 YSYEKL. CDR3 sequence: CASSQTPGHQTYEQYF.

V gene TRBV5-1 combines with J gene TRBJ2-7. There are 14 residues in the CDR3. The germline gives CDR1 SGHRS, CDR2 YFSETQ. The CDR3 reads CASAHLGLTYEQYF.

This sequence joins TRBV20-1 and TRBJ1-1; TCRdb outputs TRBD1, but without DNA this stays unchecked. Germline V gene sequence: CDR1 DFQATT, CDR2 SNEGSKA (reference sequence). This CDR3 is 13 amino acids long. CDR3 residues: CSARDSGDTEAFF.

The chain recombines TRBV12-3 or TRBV12-4 with TRBJ2-1; TCRdb returns TRBD2, unconfirmable since there is no DNA. The CDR3 covers 17 residues. The CDR3 spells CASSLWLQGPSVNEQFF.

The rearrangement links TRBV28 to TRBJ2-7; as DNA is missing, the TRBD2 call by TCRdb cannot be tested. CDR3 length: 12 amino acids. Germline V gene sequence: CDR1 MDHEN, CDR2 SYDVKM. This CDR3 reads CASSPGTAWQYF.

The CDR3 here is CASSKHRDREYEQYF. The rearrangement links TRBV21-1 to TRBJ2-7; the D gene TCRdb calls, TRBD1, cannot be checked with no DNA. TRBV21-1 is designated a pseudogene. The CDR3 extends over 15 amino acids.

This sequence joins TRBV13 and TRBJ1-6; TCRdb returns TRBD1, unconfirmable since there is no DNA. The germline gives CDR1 PRHDT, CDR2 FYEKMQ (reference sequence). This CDR3 spans 18 amino acids. The CDR3 is CASSLMGQGAVYNSPLHF.

The chain carries TRBV29-1 and TRBJ2-7; TCRdb's D call, TRBD1, is unchecked because there is no DNA. Germline assignment: CDR1 SQVTM and CDR2 ANQGSEA. This CDR3 is built from 12 residues. The CDR3 loop reads CSTGTGEYEQYF.

This CDR3 reads CASSFSITYEQYF. The chain employs TRBV27 and TRBJ2-7. From germline, CDR1 is MNHEY and CDR2 SMNVEV (reference sequence). The CDR3 runs to 13 residues.

The genes are TRBV5-1 and TRBJ2-7. The CDR3 loop spans 13 amino acids. The V gene's germline CDR1 is SGHRS and CDR2 YFSETQ. CDR3 sequence: CASSSTGPNEQYF.

V and J are TRBV29-1 and TRBJ2-1; TCRdb's D call of TRBD2 is untestable without DNA. This CDR3 spans 13 amino acids. Germline V gives CDR1 SQVTM, CDR2 ANQGSEA. CDR3 protein: CSTTSLVKDEQFF.

This chain uses TRBV3-1 with TRBJ1-2; absent DNA, TCRdb's TRBD1 call cannot be checked. Germline lookup yields CDR1 LGHDT and CDR2 YNNKEL (reference sequence). The CDR3 is made up of 14 amino acids. CDR3 region: CASSPHGTVYGYTF.

The V gene is TRBV11-1, the J gene TRBJ2-1; TCRdb's D call, TRBD2, is unchecked because there is no DNA. The germline gives CDR1 SGHAT, CDR2 FQDESV (reference sequence). The CDR3 loop spans 15 amino acids. The CDR3 here is CASSLEGTSYNEQFF.

The V and J genes are TRBV28 and TRBJ2-1. Per the germline V gene, CDR1 is MDHEN and CDR2 is SYDVKM. This CDR3 is 16 amino acids long. CDR3 amino acids: CASSLSGYNSYNEQFF.

The chain carries TRBV5-8 and TRBJ2-3; without DNA, the TCRdb call of TRBD1 cannot be checked. There are 16 residues in the CDR3. Germline CDR1 and CDR2: SGHTS and YDEGEE. The CDR3 loop is CASSSGTGEPTDTQYF.

The chain is built from TRBV4-1 and TRBJ2-5; the TCRdb D gene call, TRBD1, has no DNA to confirm it. CDR3 length: 16 amino acids. Germline V gives CDR1 MGHRA, CDR2 YSYEKL. The CDR3 sequence: CASSQENRGLGETQYF.

This chain joins TRBV7-9 and TRBJ2-7; without DNA, the TCRdb call of TRBD2 cannot be checked. CDR1 SEHNR and CDR2 FQNEAQ come from the germline V gene (reference sequence). This CDR3 region has 18 residues. CDR3 in amino acids: CASSPRTSGGPSSYEQYF.